These 21 T cell receptor beta chains were all obtained from the same sample, sequenced in a study of vaccination and CD4 T cells after COVID-19. These receptors have no known antigen. Cultured CD4+ T cells had their DNA profiled by the Oncomine TCR Beta short-read assay. MiXCR, applied by TCRdb to the PCR reads, yields one record per CDR3 protein. The sample has roughly 15,000 distinct CDR3 sequences; around 47% are singletons. The time point denotes: late sampling 161 to 241 days after vaccination in a few convalescent patients. Treatment: approximately 11-day PBMC culture with coronavirus spike peptide pools or control peptides (ViraFEST assay). The sample here was CD4+ T cells from blood, cultured in vitro, taken about 7 months after SARS-CoV-2 vaccination. The receptor source for this set is a human donor who had recovered from COVID-19.

By share of the sample, this clonotype is medium-sized. V gene TRBV6-2 or TRBV6-3 combines with J gene TRBJ2-1; 7 bases align to TRBD2. V shed 7 bases, J shed 10 bases, and the junction held 4 bases outside the gene matches. CDR1 and CDR2 (germline): MNHEY, SVGEGT. There are 11 residues in the CDR3. The CDR3 sequence is CASNNGREQFF. CDR3 nucleotides: TGTGCCAGCAATAACGGGAGGGAGCAGTTCTTC.

V is TRBV10-3 and J is TRBJ2-1; D is perhaps TRBD2 (6 bases). Trimming left V 3 bases short and J 2 bases short, with 11 bases between. The CDR3 sequence is 15 residues long. CDR1 ENHRY and CDR2 SYGVKD come from the germline V gene. The CDR3 loop reads CAISDPSAPYNEQFF. The CDR3 nucleotides are TGTGCCATCAGTGACCCTAGCGCGCCCTACAATGAGCAGTTCTTC.

This clonotype was recorded once. The chain couples TRBV5-4 to TRBJ2-3; 13 bases are shared with TRBD2. CDR3 length: 16 amino acids. V lost 4 bases to trimming and J lost 0 bases; unmatched junction nucleotides: 2. CDR1 SGHNT and CDR2 YYREEE come from the germline V gene (reference sequence). For the CDR3, the DNA is TGTGCCAGCAGCAGGGGACTAGCGGGGAGCACAGATACGCAGTATTTT. Amino acids: CASSRGLAGSTDTQYF. The whole variable domain, filled in from reference TRBV5-4 and TRBJ2-3, reads ETGVTQSPTHLIKTRGQQVTLRCSSQSGHNTVSWYQQALGQGPQFIFQYYREEENGRGNFPPRFSGLQFPNYSSELNVNALELDDSALYLCASSRGLAGSTDTQYFGPGTRLTVL.

The V and J genes are TRBV6-1 and TRBJ2-1, with 8 bases identical to TRBD2. The V segment lost 3 bases and the J segment 3 bases; nucleotides outside the gene matches: 7. Germline V gene lookup returns CDR1 MNHNS and CDR2 SASEGT. CDR3 length: 16 amino acids. The CDR3 reads CASSDAGTRFYNEQFF. CDR3 DNA: TGTGCCAGCAGTGATGCCGGGACTAGATTCTACAATGAGCAGTTCTTC.

The table lists this clonotype with a few counts. The CDR3 nucleotides read TGTGCCAGCAGCCGGGCCGGGACTAGTAACTACGAGCAGTACTTC. As protein: CASSRAGTSNYEQYF. This chain joins TRBV7-2 and TRBJ2-7, with 8 bases matching TRBD2. Germline lookup yields CDR1 SGHTA and CDR2 FQGNSA. The ends lost 5 bases at V and 3 bases at J; junction bases unmatched: 9. This CDR3 is 15 amino acids long.

V gene TRBV20-1 combines with J gene TRBJ2-7; 7 positions agree with TRBD2. Germline lookup yields CDR1 DFQATT and CDR2 SNEGSKA (reference sequence). The length of the CDR3 is 14 residues. Germline trimming cut 0 bases from V and 3 bases from J; bases unmatched to any gene: 5. Written as DNA, the CDR3 is TGCAGTGCTAGAGATGGGAGGGGAGTCTACGAGCAGTACTTC. This translates into CSARDGRGVYEQYF.

V and J are TRBV20-1 and TRBJ2-1; TRBD2 aligns across 8 bases. Per germline, CDR1 DFQATT and CDR2 SNEGSKA (reference sequence). The CDR3 has 15 amino acids. V was clipped by 1 base and J by 8 bases; unmatched bases: 10. Here the CDR3 reads CSARGGTSWVHEQFF. DNA of the CDR3: TGCAGTGCTAGAGGGGGGACTAGTTGGGTCCATGAGCAGTTCTTC.

V is TRBV5-4 and J is TRBJ1-1; no firm D call. Germline-derived CDR1 and CDR2 are SGHNT and YYREEE (reference sequence). V was shortened by 4 bases and J by 1 base, with 8 bases between the two germline ends. This CDR3 has 13 amino acids. The CDR3: CASSPTQNTEAFF. The CDR3 nucleotides read TGTGCCAGCAGCCCTACTCAGAACACTGAAGCTTTCTTT.

The chain employs TRBV6-5 and TRBJ2-5; possibly TRBD2 for D (6 bases). Deletions cut 4 bases from V and 5 bases from J, with 14 bases between. The CDR3 sequence is 14 residues long. Germline CDR1 is MNHEY and CDR2 is SVGAGI. This chain's CDR3 is CASSFGGGGETQYF. CDR3 nucleotide sequence: TGTGCCAGCAGTTTTGGGGGAGGAGGTGAGACCCAGTACTTC.

The chain carries TRBV7-3 and TRBJ2-1; 9 positions match TRBD2. Germline loops: CDR1 SGHTA, CDR2 FQGTGA. J lost 10 bases, V lost 5 bases, and 15 bases had no gene match. The CDR3 length is 16 residues. CDR3 sequence (DNA): TGTGCCAGCAGCCCCGGCGGTAGCGGGGGCCTTGGGGAGCAGTTCTTC. It is translated as CASSPGGSGGLGEQFF.

The V call is TRBV7-2, the J call TRBJ2-3; no definite D call. The CDR3 has 16 residues. V was cut by 4 bases and J by 6 bases, with 20 bases left in between. In germline, CDR1 is SGHTA, CDR2 FQGNSA. CDR3 bases: TGTGCCAGCAGCTCCGCCCCCCACCCCCCCGCGGATACGCAGTATTTT. The encoded protein is CASSSAPHPPADTQYF.

The CDR3 nucleotides are TGTGCCAGCACCCCAGTGGGGGGGGAGACCCAGTACTTC. Protein product: CASTPVGGETQYF. V gene TRBV7-9 combines with J gene TRBJ2-5, with 7 bases aligning to TRBD2. Per the germline V gene, CDR1 is SEHNR and CDR2 is FQNEAQ (reference sequence). The CDR3 sequence is 13 residues long. V shed 7 bases and J 5 bases; nucleotides not matched to a gene: 7.

In this sample, this clonotype turned up a few times. V usage is TRBV20-1 and J usage is TRBJ1-1; D is unresolved. V was cut by 1 base and J by 1 base, with 7 bases left in between. CDR3 size: 13 residues. Germline lookup yields CDR1 DFQATT and CDR2 SNEGSKA (reference sequence). As DNA, the CDR3 is TGCAGTGCTAGAGCCGACGGGAACACTGAAGCTTTCTTT. Amino acid sequence: CSARADGNTEAFF.

J is TRBJ1-5 and V is TRBV20-1, with unresolved D. The V end was cut by 3 bases, the J end by 7 bases, with 16 bases between. The CDR3 runs 14 residues. Germline CDR1 is DFQATT and CDR2 is SNEGSKA (reference sequence). This CDR3 reads CSASIMGFDQPQHF. CDR3 DNA sequence: TGCAGTGCTAGTATTATGGGTTTCGACCAGCCCCAGCATTTT.

The chain joins TRBV20-1 to TRBJ2-3; no clear D gene. CDR1 is DFQATT, CDR2 SNEGSKA, per germline (reference sequence). The CDR3 has 13 amino acids. V lost 6 bases to trimming and J lost 1 base, with 11 bases between them. The CDR3 loop is CSAQWWGTDTQYF. The CDR3 nucleotides read TGCAGTGCCCAGTGGTGGGGCACAGATACGCAGTATTTT.

This chain uses TRBV5-1 with TRBJ2-5; no reliable D call. CDR3 length: 17 amino acids. Germline V gene sequence: CDR1 SGHRS, CDR2 YFSETQ. V lost 0 bases to trimming and J lost 0 bases, with 15 bases between them. The DNA of the CDR3 is TGCGCCAGCAGCTTGGCCCCCGGACGGATCAACCAAGAGACCCAGTACTTC. It encodes CASSLAPGRINQETQYF.

The chain has TRBV20-1 and TRBJ1-5, with 8 bases matching TRBD1. This CDR3 comprises 12 residues. Germline CDR1 DFQATT, CDR2 SNEGSKA (reference sequence). Trimming at V came to 4 bases and at J to 7 bases, leaving 3 bases not matched to a gene. The CDR3 loop is CSANRGNQPQHF. CDR3 sequence (DNA): TGCAGTGCTAACAGGGGGAACCAGCCCCAGCATTTT.

By share, this clonotype counts as medium-sized. This chain connects TRBV6-1 to TRBJ2-2; D not certain. Germline V lookup: CDR1 MNHNS, CDR2 SASEGT. The CDR3 totals 15 residues. Trimming left V 2 bases short and J 4 bases short, with 11 bases between. CDR3 nucleotide sequence: TGTGCCAGCAGTGAACCAGGATTGAGCACCGGGGAGCTGTTTTTT. Translating it yields CASSEPGLSTGELFF.

This chain joins TRBV5-4 and TRBJ2-7; D perhaps matches TRBD1 (5 bases). CDR1 is SGHNT and CDR2 is YYREEE in the germline V gene (reference sequence). Trimming stripped 3 bases from V and 2 bases from J, with 15 bases between. The CDR3 is 15 residues long. The CDR3 region is CASSYDSLSPYEQYF. CDR3 nucleotides: TGTGCCAGCAGCTACGACAGCCTTTCCCCCTACGAGCAGTACTTC.

V gene TRBV7-2 combines with J gene TRBJ1-3; weak D call: TRBD1 (5 bases). CDR1 is SGHTA and CDR2 is FQGNSA in the germline V gene. Trimming pared 5 bases from V and 2 bases from J, leaving 10 bases between. This CDR3 comprises 14 residues. CDR3 in DNA: TGTGCCAGCAGCACGCGGGGGGCTGGAAACACCATATATTTT. It encodes CASSTRGAGNTIYF.

The chain links TRBV7-8 to TRBJ2-3; D unresolved. V was clipped by 2 bases and J by 5 bases, with 14 bases between them. Germline V CDR1 and CDR2: SGHVS, FQNEAQ. CDR3 size: 15 residues. CDR3 sequence reads: CASSLLPDPQDTQYF. The CDR3 DNA reads as TGTGCCAGCAGCTTACTTCCGGACCCACAAGATACGCAGTATTTT.